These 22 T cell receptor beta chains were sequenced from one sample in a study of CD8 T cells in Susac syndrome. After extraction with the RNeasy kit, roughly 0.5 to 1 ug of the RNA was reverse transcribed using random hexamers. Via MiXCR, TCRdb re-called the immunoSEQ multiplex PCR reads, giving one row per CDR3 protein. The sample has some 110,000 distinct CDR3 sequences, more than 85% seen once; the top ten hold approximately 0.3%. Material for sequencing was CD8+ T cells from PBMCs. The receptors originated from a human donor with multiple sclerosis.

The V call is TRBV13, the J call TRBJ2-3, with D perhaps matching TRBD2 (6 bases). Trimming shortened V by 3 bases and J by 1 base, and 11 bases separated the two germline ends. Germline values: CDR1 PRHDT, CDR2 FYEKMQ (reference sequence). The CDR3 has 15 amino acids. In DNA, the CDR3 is TGTGCCAGCAGCTTTACGCGGGGAGGCACAGATACGCAGTATTTT. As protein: CASSFTRGGTDTQYF.

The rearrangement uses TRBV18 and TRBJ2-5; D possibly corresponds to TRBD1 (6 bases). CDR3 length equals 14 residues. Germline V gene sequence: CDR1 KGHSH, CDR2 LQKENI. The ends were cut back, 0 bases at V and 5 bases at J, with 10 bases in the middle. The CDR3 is CASSPPGQIETQYF. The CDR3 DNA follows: TGTGCCAGCTCACCACCGGGACAAATCGAGACCCAGTACTTC.

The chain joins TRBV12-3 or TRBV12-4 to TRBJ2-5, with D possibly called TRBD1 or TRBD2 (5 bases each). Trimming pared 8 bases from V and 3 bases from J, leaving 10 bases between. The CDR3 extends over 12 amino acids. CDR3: CASRGVEETQYF. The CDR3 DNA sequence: TGTGCCAGCCGGGGCGTTGAAGAGACCCAGTACTTC.

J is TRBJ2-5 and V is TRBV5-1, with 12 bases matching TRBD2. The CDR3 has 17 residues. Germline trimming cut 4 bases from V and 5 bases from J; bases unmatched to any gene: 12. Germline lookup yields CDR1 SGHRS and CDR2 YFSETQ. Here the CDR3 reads CASSPGTSGYLRETQYF. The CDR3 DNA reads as TGCGCCAGCAGCCCCGGGACTAGCGGGTACCTCCGGGAGACCCAGTACTTC.

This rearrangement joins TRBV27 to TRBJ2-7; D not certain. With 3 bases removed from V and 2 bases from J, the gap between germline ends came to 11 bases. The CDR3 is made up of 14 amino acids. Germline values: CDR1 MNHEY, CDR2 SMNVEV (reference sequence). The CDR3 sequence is CASSFKGSAYEQYF. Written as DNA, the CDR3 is TGTGCCAGCAGTTTTAAGGGTTCTGCCTACGAGCAGTACTTC.

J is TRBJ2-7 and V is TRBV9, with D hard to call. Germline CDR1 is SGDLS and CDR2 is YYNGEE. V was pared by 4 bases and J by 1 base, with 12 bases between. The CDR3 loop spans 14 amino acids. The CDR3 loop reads CASSPTVRSYEQYV. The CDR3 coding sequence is TGTGCCAGCAGCCCCACGGTACGGTCCTACGAGCAGTACGTC.

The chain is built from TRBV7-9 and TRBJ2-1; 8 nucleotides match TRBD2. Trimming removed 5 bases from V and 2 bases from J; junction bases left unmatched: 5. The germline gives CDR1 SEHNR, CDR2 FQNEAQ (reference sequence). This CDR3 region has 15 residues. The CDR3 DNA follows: TGTGCCAGCAGCCGCCCGGGGGGGGCCTACAATGAGCAGTTCTTC. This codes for CASSRPGGAYNEQFF.

The CDR3 bases are TGCGCCAGCAGCCAAGAGCGTTCCCAAACCTACAATGAGCAGTTCTTC. Translating it yields CASSQERSQTYNEQFF. This chain connects TRBV4-1 to TRBJ2-1; D ambiguous. Trimming removed 0 bases from V and 2 bases from J, with 11 bases in between. The CDR3 spans 16 residues. Germline V gene sequence: CDR1 MGHRA, CDR2 YSYEKL.

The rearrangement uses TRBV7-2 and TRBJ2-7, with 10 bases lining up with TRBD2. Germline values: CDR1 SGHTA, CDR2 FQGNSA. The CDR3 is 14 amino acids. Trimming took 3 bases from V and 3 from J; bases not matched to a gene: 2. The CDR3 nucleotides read TGTGCCAGCAGCTTCTCTAGCGGGAGCTACGAGCAGTACGTC. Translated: CASSFSSGSYEQYV.

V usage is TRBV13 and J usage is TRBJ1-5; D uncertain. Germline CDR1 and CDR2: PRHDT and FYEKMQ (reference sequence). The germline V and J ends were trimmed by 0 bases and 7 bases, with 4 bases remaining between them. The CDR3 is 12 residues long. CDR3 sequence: CASSLGTQPQHF. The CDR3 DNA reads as TGTGCCAGCAGCTTAGGCACCCAGCCCCAGCATTTT.

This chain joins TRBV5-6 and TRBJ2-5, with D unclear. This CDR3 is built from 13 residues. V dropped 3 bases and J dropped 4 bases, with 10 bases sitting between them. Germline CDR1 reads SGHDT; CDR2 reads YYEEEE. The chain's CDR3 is CASSWMPRETQYF. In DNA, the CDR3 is TGTGCCAGCAGCTGGATGCCTCGAGAGACCCAGTACTTC.

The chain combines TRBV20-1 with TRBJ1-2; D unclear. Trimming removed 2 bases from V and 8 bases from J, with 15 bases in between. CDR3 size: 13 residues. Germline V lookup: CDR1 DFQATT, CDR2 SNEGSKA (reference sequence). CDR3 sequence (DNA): TGCAGTGCTAGATCAACCGTCCCGGCGGGCTACACCTTC. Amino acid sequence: CSARSTVPAGYTF.

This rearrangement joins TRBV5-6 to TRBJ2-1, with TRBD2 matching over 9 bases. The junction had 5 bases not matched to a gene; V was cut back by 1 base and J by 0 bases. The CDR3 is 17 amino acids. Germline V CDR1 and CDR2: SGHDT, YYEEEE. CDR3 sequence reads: CASSLTTSGSSYNEQFF. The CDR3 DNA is TGTGCCAGCAGCTTGACGACTAGCGGAAGCTCCTACAATGAGCAGTTCTTC. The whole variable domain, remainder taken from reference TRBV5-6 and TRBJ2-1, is DAGVTQSPTHLIKTRGQQVTLRCSPKSGHDTVSWYQQALGQGPQFIFQYYEEEERQRGNFPDRFSGHQFPNYSSELNVNALLLGDSALYLCASSLTTSGSSYNEQFFGPGTRLTVL.

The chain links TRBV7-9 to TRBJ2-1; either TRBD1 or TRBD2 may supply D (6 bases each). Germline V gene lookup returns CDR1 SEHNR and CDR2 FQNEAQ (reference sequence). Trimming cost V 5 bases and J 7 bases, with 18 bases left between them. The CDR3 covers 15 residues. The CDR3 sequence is CASSPGGGRGNEQFF. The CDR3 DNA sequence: TGTGCCAGCAGCCCAGGAGGGGGACGGGGGAATGAGCAGTTCTTC.

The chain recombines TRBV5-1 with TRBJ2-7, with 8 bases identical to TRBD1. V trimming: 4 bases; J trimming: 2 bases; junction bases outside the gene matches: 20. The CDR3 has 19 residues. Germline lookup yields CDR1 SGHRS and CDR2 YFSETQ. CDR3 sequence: CASSPSTGGRMLITYEQYF. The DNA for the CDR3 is TGCGCCAGCAGCCCCTCCACAGGGGGACGAATGCTTATCACCTACGAGCAGTACTTC.

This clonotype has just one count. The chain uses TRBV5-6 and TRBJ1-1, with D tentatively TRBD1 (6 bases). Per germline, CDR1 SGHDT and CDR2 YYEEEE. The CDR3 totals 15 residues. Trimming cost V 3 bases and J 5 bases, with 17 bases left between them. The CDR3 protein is CASSSYRVVGTEAFF. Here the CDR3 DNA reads TGTGCCAGCAGCTCATACAGGGTAGTAGGGACTGAAGCTTTCTTT. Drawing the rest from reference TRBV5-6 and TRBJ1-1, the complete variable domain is DAGVTQSPTHLIKTRGQQVTLRCSPKSGHDTVSWYQQALGQGPQFIFQYYEEEERQRGNFPDRFSGHQFPNYSSELNVNALLLGDSALYLCASSSYRVVGTEAFFGQGTRLTVV.

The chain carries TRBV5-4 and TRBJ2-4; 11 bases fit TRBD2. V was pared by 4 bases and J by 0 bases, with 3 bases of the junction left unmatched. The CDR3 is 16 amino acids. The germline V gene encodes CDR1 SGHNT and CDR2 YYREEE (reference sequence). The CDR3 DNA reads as TGTGCCAGCAGCGAGGGACTAGCGGTAGCCAAAAACATTCAGTACTTC. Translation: CASSEGLAVAKNIQYF.

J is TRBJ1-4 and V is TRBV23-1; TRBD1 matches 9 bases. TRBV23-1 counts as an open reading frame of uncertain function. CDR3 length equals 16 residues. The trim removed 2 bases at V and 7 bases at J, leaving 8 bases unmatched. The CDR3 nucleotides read TGCGCCAGCAGTCAAGACATACAGGGGGCGCGTGAAAAACTGTTTTTT. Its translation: CASSQDIQGAREKLFF.

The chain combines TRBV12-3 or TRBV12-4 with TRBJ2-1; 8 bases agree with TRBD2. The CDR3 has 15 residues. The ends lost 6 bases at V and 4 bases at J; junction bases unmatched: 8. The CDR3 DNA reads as TGTGCCAGCAGATTTCTAGCGGGCCTTTACAATGAGCAGTTCTTC. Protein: CASRFLAGLYNEQFF.

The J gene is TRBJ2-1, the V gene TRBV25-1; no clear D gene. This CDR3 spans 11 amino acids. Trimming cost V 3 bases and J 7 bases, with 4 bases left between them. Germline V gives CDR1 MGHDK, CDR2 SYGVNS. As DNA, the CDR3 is TGTGCCAGCAGTGAGGGAAATGAGCAGTTCTTC. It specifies CASSEGNEQFF.

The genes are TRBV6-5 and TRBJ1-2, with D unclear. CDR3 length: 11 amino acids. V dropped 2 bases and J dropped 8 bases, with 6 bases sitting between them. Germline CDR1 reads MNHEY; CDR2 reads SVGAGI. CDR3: CASSYGVGYTF. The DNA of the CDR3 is TGTGCCAGCAGTTACGGGGTGGGCTACACCTTC.

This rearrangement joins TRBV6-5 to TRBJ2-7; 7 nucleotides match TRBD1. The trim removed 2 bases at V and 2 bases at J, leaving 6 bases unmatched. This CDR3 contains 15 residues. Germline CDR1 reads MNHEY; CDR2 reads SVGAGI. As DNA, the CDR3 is TGTGCCAGCAGTTACAGACAGGGAACAGCCTACGAGCAGTACGTC. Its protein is CASSYRQGTAYEQYV.